Shown below are 17 T cell receptor beta chains from a single sample sequenced in a study of regulatory T cells in long-lasting Graves disease. Both iRepertoire HTBI primers and Arm-PCR of CDR3 regions were used to build the TCR beta libraries. Using its own MiXCR run on the multiplex PCR reads, TCRdb lists one record per CDR3 protein. The data hold approximately 460,000 distinct CDR3 sequences, with about a sixth observed a single time. The time point is: newly diagnosed GD, antithyroid drugs for less than 3 months. PBMC RNA served as the TCR library source. These same data were also listed under a study on T cells in Graves' hyperthyroidism and ophthalmopathy.

This material consisted of peripheral blood mononuclear cells (PBMCs), taken at new diagnosis, from a patient treated with antithyroid drugs. Every receptor here comes from a woman in her thirties with Graves disease.

This clonotype has at least ten counts. The chain employs TRBV18 and TRBJ1-2, with 8 bases matching TRBD1. V gave up 3 bases and J gave up 0 bases; unmatched junction bases: 3. The CDR3 extends over 15 amino acids. Germline CDR1 reads KGHSH; CDR2 reads LQKENI. CDR3 loop: CASSPDREPNYGYTF. CDR3 coding DNA: TGTGCCAGCTCACCGGACAGGGAGCCTAACTATGGCTACACCTTC. The full variable domain, with the rest looked up from reference TRBV18 and TRBJ1-2, is NAGVMQNPRHLVRRRGQEARLRCSPMKGHSHVYWYRQLPEEGLKFMVYLQKENIIDESGMPKERFSAEFPKEGPSILRIQQVVRGDSAAYFCASSPDREPNYGYTFGSGTRLTVV.

This clonotype was recorded many times. The rearrangement joins TRBV11-2 to TRBJ2-1, with 13 bases that match TRBD2. Germline values: CDR1 SGHAT, CDR2 FQNNGV. The V segment lost 5 bases and the J segment 7 bases; nucleotides outside the gene matches: 5. The CDR3 length is 15 residues. The CDR3 DNA sequence: TGTGCCAGCAGCACCACTAGCGGGAGGGGGAATGAGCAGTTCTTC. Its translation is CASSTTSGRGNEQFF.

This chain connects TRBV18 to TRBJ1-2; 7 bases fit TRBD1. Trimming took 1 base from V and 0 from J; bases not matched to a gene: 14. The germline V gene encodes CDR1 KGHSH and CDR2 LQKENI. This CDR3 is built from 19 residues. Here the CDR3 reads CASSPRMAPTGETNYGYTF. Here the CDR3 DNA reads TGTGCCAGCTCACCACGGATGGCTCCCACAGGGGAAACTAACTATGGCTACACCTTC.

This clonotype has ten or more counts. The chain carries TRBV11-2 and TRBJ2-5, with D maybe TRBD1 (6 bases). CDR1 and CDR2 from the germline V gene are SGHAT and FQNNGV. V lost 1 base and J 4 bases, leaving 7 bases between the germline ends. CDR3 length: 13 residues. The DNA for the CDR3 is TGTGCCAGCAGCTTAGGAGGGGGAGAGACCCAGTACTTC. Translation: CASSLGGGETQYF.

Of note for this clonotype: A far larger clone is only one base removed, so a read error is likely. This rearrangement joins TRBV7-2 to TRBJ1-1, with D unclear. The CDR3 contains 11 residues. CDR1 and CDR2 (germline): SGHTA, FQGNSA. The CDR3 DNA follows: TGTGCCAGCAGCCTGAACACTGAAGCTTCCTTT. The encoded protein is CASSLNTEASF.

This clonotype came up many times. CDR3 loop: CASSLAGSTDTQYF. CDR3 sequence (DNA): TGTGCCAGCAGCTTAGCGGGATCTACAGATACGCAGTATTTT. The chain is built from TRBV7-2 and TRBJ2-3; D uncertain. Trimming stripped 0 bases from V and 3 bases from J, with 7 bases between. CDR1 SGHTA and CDR2 FQGNSA come from the germline V gene. This CDR3 has 14 residues.

Only a few counts were recorded for this clonotype. The rearrangement links TRBV30 to TRBJ2-3; no reliable D call. Trimming cost V 6 bases and J 4 bases, with 8 bases left between them. Germline V gene data show CDR1 as GTSNPN and CDR2 as SVGIG (reference sequence). The CDR3 covers 11 residues. In DNA form, the CDR3 reads TGTGCCTGTAGGGCGGCAGATACGCAGTATTTT. Amino acids: CACRAADTQYF.

Ten or more counts support this clonotype. The chain links TRBV20-1 to TRBJ1-4, with a possible D match to TRBD1 (6 bases). Trimming shortened V by 6 bases and J by 8 bases, and 10 bases separated the two germline ends. Germline V lookup: CDR1 DFQATT, CDR2 SNEGSKA (reference sequence). CDR3 length: 11 amino acids. CDR3 region: CSAYRDEKLFF. The CDR3 bases are TGCAGTGCCTACAGGGACGAAAAACTGTTTTTT.

The chain recombines TRBV11-2 with TRBJ2-7; 13 bases agree with TRBD2. The CDR3 is 16 amino acids. V lost 4 bases and J lost 7; bases outside the gene matches: 10. In germline, CDR1 is SGHAT, CDR2 FQNNGV. Here the CDR3 reads CASSSGLAGFTGEQYF. The CDR3 DNA reads TGTGCCAGCAGCTCGGGACTAGCGGGATTCACCGGGGAGCAGTACTTC.

This clonotype was detected only a few times. This chain links TRBV29-1 with TRBJ2-5; 9 nucleotides align to TRBD2. Trimming took 7 bases from V and 4 from J; bases not matched to a gene: 13. The CDR3 sequence is 15 residues long. Germline V gene sequence: CDR1 SQVTM, CDR2 ANQGSEA. The CDR3 here is CSARGWREGLETQYF. The CDR3 DNA follows: TGCAGCGCCCGAGGTTGGCGGGAGGGCCTAGAGACCCAGTACTTC.

This clonotype was observed at least ten times. V usage is TRBV6-1 and J usage is TRBJ1-2; D is unclear. Trimming removed 3 bases at V and 5 bases at J, with 10 bases between. The CDR3 spans 13 residues. Germline V gives CDR1 MNHNS, CDR2 SASEGT. CDR3 in DNA: TGTGCCAGCAGTGAGTTCGGAGAGTATGGCTACACCTTC. It is translated as CASSEFGEYGYTF.

Many counts were recorded for this clonotype. The chain has TRBV6-9 and TRBJ2-1, with 7 bases fitting TRBD2. This CDR3 has 15 amino acids. The germline CDR1 and CDR2 sequences are MNHGY and SVAAGI. Trimming took 3 bases from V and 2 from J; bases not matched to a gene: 4. The CDR3 bases are TGTGCCAGCAGTTACTCCGGGACTACCTACAATGAGCAGTTCTTC. Residues: CASSYSGTTYNEQFF.

This rearrangement joins TRBV7-2 to TRBJ2-5; 9 bases line up with TRBD2. Per germline, CDR1 SGHTA and CDR2 FQGNSA. CDR3 length: 20 residues. V gave up 1 base and J gave up 2 bases; unmatched junction bases: 17. The CDR3 reads CASSLGGGWLASGIQETQYF. In DNA form, the CDR3 reads TGTGCCAGCAGCTTAGGGGGGGGATGGTTGGCTAGCGGGATACAAGAGACCCAGTACTTC.

This clonotype has a handful of counts. CDR3 sequence: CASRGSGGETQYF. The CDR3 DNA reads TGTGCCAGCAGGGGTAGCGGGGGGGAGACCCAGTACTTC. The genes are TRBV27 and TRBJ2-5, with 10 bases aligning to TRBD2. The junction had 3 bases not matched to a gene; V was cut back by 6 bases and J by 5 bases. Germline CDR1 MNHEY, CDR2 SMNVEV (reference sequence). CDR3 length: 13 residues.

As regards this clonotype: A single base separates this from a much larger clone, so it may be a read error. This chain connects TRBV12-3 or TRBV12-4 to TRBJ2-7, with 7 positions matching TRBD2. Germline trimming cut 4 bases from V and 0 bases from J; bases unmatched to any gene: 12. The CDR3 runs to 17 residues. This CDR3 is CASSSQLPSGLSYEQYF. In DNA, the CDR3 is TGTGCCAGCAGTTCCCAACTTCCTAGCGGCCTCTCCTACGAGCAGTACTTC.

This clonotype was seen many times. The chain is built from TRBV7-2 and TRBJ1-1; maybe TRBD1 (6 bases). This CDR3 comprises 13 residues. CDR1 SGHTA and CDR2 FQGNSA come from the germline V gene. Trimming stripped 3 bases from V and 10 bases from J, with 15 bases between. Here the CDR3 DNA reads TGTGCCAGCAGCTTCAATACAGGGTCCTTAGCTTTCTTT. Residues: CASSFNTGSLAFF.

This clonotype was counted a few times. The rearrangement links TRBV5-1 to TRBJ2-7; D unresolved. With 0 bases removed from V and 2 bases from J, the gap between germline ends came to 12 bases. The CDR3 runs 15 residues. CDR1 is SGHRS and CDR2 is YFSETQ in the germline V gene. DNA for the CDR3: TGCGCCAGCAGCTTGGTTTCGGCAGAGACCTACGAGCAGTACTTC. Translated, it gives CASSLVSAETYEQYF.